This T cell receptor (beta chain) was sequenced in a study of graft-versus-host responses after intestinal transplantation. At the level of the study: Each transplant was multivisceral, liver-intestinal, or isolated intestinal. Anti-thymocyte globulin induction, then tacrolimus and steroids for two to four years, went to all recipients. Study outcomes and limitations: HvG clone declines early post-transplant were associated with peak circulating GvH levels.

With 4 bases removed from V and 3 bases from J, the gap between germline ends came to 17 bases. The CDR3 contains 15 residues. Germline loops: CDR1 SGDLS, CDR2 YYNGEE. The table came from immunoSEQ multiplex PCR; TCRdb's copy has only in-frame clones and leaves some out. This table has more than 100,000 clones, 85% to 95% appearing once. A note on this clone: Its antigen is not known.

The clonotype originates from a human donor who received an intestinal transplant. The source was unstimulated CD8+ T cells sorted from spleen or lymph node cells, collected before intestinal transplant. The chain employs TRBV9 and TRBJ2-7; D uncertain. The CDR3 DNA is TGTGCCAGCAGCCCGACGCACTCGGTAAGCTACGAGCAGTACTTC. Protein sequence: CASSPTHSVSYEQYF.